A single sample is the source of the 5 T cell receptor beta chains below, sequenced in a study of molecular identifiers for immune sequencing clone quantification. MiXCR, applied by TCRdb to the PCR reads, yields one record per CDR3 protein. This sample has approximately 320,000 distinct CDR3 sequences, with about a quarter found just once. Sequenced input: naive CD8+ T cells from blood, with Jurkat cell RNA spiked in. Documented subset: FACS-sorted CD8+CD4-CCR7+CD45RA+ naive T cells. These receptors were taken from a human donor in good health. Some libraries in this study had Jurkat cell RNA spiked in.

V gene TRBV24-1 combines with J gene TRBJ2-7; the D gene is possibly TRBD2 (6 bases). Trimming stripped 5 bases from V and 7 bases from J, with 23 bases between. The germline V gene has CDR1 KGHDR and CDR2 SFDVKD. CDR3 size: 16 residues. In nucleotides, the CDR3 is TGTGCCACCAGTGGGCCGACCGGCGGGGTGAGCAATGAGCAGTACTTC. This encodes CATSGPTGGVSNEQYF.

The chain employs TRBV10-3 and TRBJ2-5; maybe TRBD2 (5 bases). Germline V gene sequence: CDR1 ENHRY, CDR2 SYGVKD. The V end was cut by 11 bases, the J end by 1 base, with 20 bases between. The length of the CDR3 is 15 residues. The CDR3 reads CAVSDPEGLQETQYF. The CDR3 DNA is TGTGCCGTCTCAGACCCCGAGGGCCTCCAAGAGACCCAGTACTTC.

This clonotype occurred a few times. This chain joins TRBV19 and TRBJ2-3, with no clear D. Looked up from germline, CDR1 is LNHDA and CDR2 is SQIVND (reference sequence). The CDR3 is 14 residues long. The V end lost 3 bases, the J end lost 2 bases, and 9 bases lay between the germline ends. The chain's CDR3 is CASSIAKATDTQYF. Here the CDR3 DNA reads TGTGCCAGTAGTATTGCGAAGGCCACAGATACGCAGTATTTT.

This clonotype was observed a few times. The gene calls are TRBV24-1 and TRBJ2-3; D remains ambiguous. This CDR3 contains 13 residues. The germline V gene encodes CDR1 KGHDR and CDR2 SFDVKD. V lost 1 base to trimming and J lost 3 bases, with 4 bases between them. CDR3: CATSDLETDTQYF. CDR3 DNA sequence: TGTGCCACCAGTGATTTAGAAACAGATACGCAGTATTTT.

This clonotype was observed many times. The V gene is TRBV6-2 or TRBV6-3, the J gene TRBJ2-7, with 10 bases aligning to TRBD1. The V gene's germline CDR1 is MNHEY and CDR2 SVGEGT. The CDR3 loop spans 14 amino acids. The junction had 2 bases not matched to a gene; V was cut back by 1 base and J by 5 bases. CDR3 amino acids: CASSYLTGGDEQYF. In DNA, the CDR3 is TGTGCCAGCAGTTACTTGACAGGGGGCGACGAGCAGTACTTC.